The 28 T cell receptor beta chains below all came from one sample that was sequenced in a study of blood T cell repertoires in COVID-19. Generated by immunoSEQ multiplex PCR, the TCRdb table keeps only in-frame clones and is missing some. The sample holds 100,000 to 150,000 clones; more than 70% are singletons and the top ten take 2.5% to 3.5%. Sequenced material: peripheral blood. The source is a woman older than 75 with COVID-19, enrolled during active disease.

The chain carries TRBV6-5 and TRBJ2-3; D might be TRBD2 (5 bases). V was trimmed by 5 bases and J by 1 base, leaving 10 bases between them. Germline CDR1 and CDR2: MNHEY and SVGAGI. The CDR3 consists of 14 residues. The CDR3 reads CASSQEVGTDTQYF. CDR3 DNA: TGTGCCAGCAGTCAGGAGGTGGGCACAGATACGCAGTATTTT.

V is TRBV6-5 and J is TRBJ1-6; possible D gene TRBD1, 5 bases. V lost 8 bases and J lost 9, with 11 bases in between. Per germline, CDR1 MNHEY and CDR2 SVGAGI. The CDR3 sequence is 12 residues long. The CDR3 loop reads CASWDYGSPLHF. The CDR3 coding sequence is TGTGCCAGCTGGGACTACGGTTCACCCCTCCACTTT.

The chain links TRBV6-5 to TRBJ1-5; the D is unclear. Germline values: CDR1 MNHEY, CDR2 SVGAGI. V was cut by 6 bases and J by 2 bases, with 14 bases left in between. CDR3 length equals 15 residues. CDR3 region: CASRAGSRGNQPQHF. CDR3 DNA: TGTGCCAGCAGAGCCGGGTCCAGAGGCAATCAGCCCCAGCATTTT.

This chain uses TRBV29-1 with TRBJ2-3; D perhaps matches TRBD2 (6 bases). Germline V lookup: CDR1 SQVTM, CDR2 ANQGSEA. CDR3 size: 14 residues. Trimming took 3 bases from V and 4 from J, leaving 14 bases between them. Here the CDR3 DNA reads TGCAGCGTTGACCGGGGGATGCGGCCAGATACGCAGTATTTT. This translates into CSVDRGMRPDTQYF.

The genes are TRBV6-5 and TRBJ1-5; D not certain. Germline V gene sequence: CDR1 MNHEY, CDR2 SVGAGI. The CDR3 sequence is 15 residues long. V lost 6 bases and J 2 bases, leaving 14 bases between the germline ends. CDR3 protein: CASSPRVEGNQPQHF. Written as DNA, the CDR3 is TGTGCCAGCAGCCCAAGGGTGGAGGGCAATCAGCCCCAGCATTTT.

The chain joins TRBV5-6 to TRBJ2-1; 15 positions agree with TRBD2. There are 15 residues in the CDR3. The V segment lost 3 bases and the J segment 9 bases; nucleotides outside the gene matches: 4. The germline V gene has CDR1 SGHDT and CDR2 YYEEEE. DNA of the CDR3: TGTGCCAGCAGCTGGGGGACTAGCGGGAGGAGTGAGCAGTTCTTC. Translation: CASSWGTSGRSEQFF.

CDR3 loop: CASSLESKSSGNTIYF. The CDR3 DNA sequence: TGCGCCAGCAGCTTGGAGTCTAAGAGCTCTGGAAACACCATATATTTT. The chain employs TRBV5-1 and TRBJ1-3; D not certain. CDR3 length equals 16 residues. V gave up 0 bases and J gave up 0 bases, with 10 bases separating them. Germline V gene lookup returns CDR1 SGHRS and CDR2 YFSETQ. The full variable domain, with the rest looked up from reference TRBV5-1 and TRBJ1-3, is KAGVTQTPRYLIKTRGQQVTLSCSPISGHRSVSWYQQTPGQGLQFLFEYFSETQRNKGNFPGRFSGRQFSNSRSEMNVSTLELGDSALYLCASSLESKSSGNTIYFGEGSWLTVV.

This sequence joins TRBV19 and TRBJ1-1; 9 bases match TRBD1. CDR1 and CDR2 from the germline V gene are LNHDA and SQIVND (reference sequence). CDR3 length: 14 residues. With 5 bases clipped from V and 6 bases from J, the junction kept 7 bases outside the gene matches. CDR3 nucleotides: TGTGCCAGTAGTCTCACACAGGGGGCGGCTGAAGCTTTCTTT. Amino acid sequence: CASSLTQGAAEAFF.

This chain connects TRBV11-2 to TRBJ2-7, with D possibly matching TRBD1 (5 bases). V lost 1 base and J lost 0, with 13 bases in between. Germline CDR1 SGHAT, CDR2 FQNNGV. This CDR3 has 16 residues. This chain's CDR3 is CASSLGGVLGSYEQYF. The CDR3 DNA reads as TGTGCCAGCAGCTTAGGGGGCGTGTTGGGCTCCTACGAGCAGTACTTC.

J is TRBJ1-2 and V is TRBV9; D is uncertain. CDR1 is SGDLS and CDR2 is YYNGEE in the germline V gene. V was shortened by 1 base and J by 3 bases, with 19 bases between the two germline ends. The CDR3 consists of 17 residues. Written as DNA, the CDR3 is TGTGCCAGCAGCGTATCCCCTGGCGAGCCCGGGGACTATGGCTACACCTTC. Translating it yields CASSVSPGEPGDYGYTF.

The chain carries TRBV29-1 and TRBJ2-2, with TRBD1 matching 8 bases. CDR3 length: 13 residues. Looked up from germline, CDR1 is SQVTM and CDR2 is ANQGSEA. J lost 3 bases, V lost 7 bases, and 4 bases had no gene match. The CDR3 protein is CSAMDRDTGELFF. For the CDR3, the DNA is TGCAGCGCCATGGACAGGGACACCGGGGAGCTGTTTTTT.

The CDR3 reads CASSSPIEPPDEQYF. CDR3 DNA: TGTGCCAGCAGTTCCCCAATAGAACCACCCGACGAGCAGTACTTC. This chain links TRBV28 with TRBJ2-7; D uncertain. Germline CDR1 MDHEN, CDR2 SYDVKM. The CDR3 length is 15 residues. V was pared by 4 bases and J by 5 bases, with 18 bases between.

This sequence joins TRBV9 and TRBJ2-3; 11 positions agree with TRBD2. Germline V gives CDR1 SGDLS, CDR2 YYNGEE. V lost 0 bases and J lost 5; bases outside the gene matches: 5. The CDR3 contains 16 residues. CDR3 DNA sequence: TGTGCCAGCAGCGTAGTAGCGGGAGGGCCGGGAGATACGCAGTATTTT. Translation gives CASSVVAGGPGDTQYF.

The chain employs TRBV3-1 (or the pseudogene TRBV3-2) and TRBJ2-3, with TRBD2 identical over 8 bases. The CDR3 loop spans 19 amino acids. The germline V gene encodes CDR1 LGHDT and CDR2 YNNKEL (reference sequence). With 0 bases clipped from V and 3 bases from J, the junction kept 14 bases outside the gene matches. CDR3 residues: CASSQDRLAIGQTTDTQYF. CDR3 coding DNA: TGTGCCAGCAGCCAAGATAGACTAGCGATCGGCCAAACGACAGATACGCAGTATTTT.

The chain recombines TRBV27 with TRBJ2-2; D might be TRBD2 (7 bases). Germline V gene lookup returns CDR1 MNHEY and CDR2 SMNVEV (reference sequence). The V gene lost 5 bases and the J gene lost 6 bases, with 13 bases spanning the gap. The CDR3 extends over 14 amino acids. The CDR3 DNA reads as TGTGCCAGCAGTCCCCGCGGGGGCCCCGGGGAGCTGTTTTTT. Amino acid sequence: CASSPRGGPGELFF.

The chain joins TRBV4-2 to TRBJ2-7, with a possible D match to TRBD1 (6 bases). This CDR3 spans 14 amino acids. Germline assignment: CDR1 LGHNA and CDR2 YNFKEQ. The V end was cut by 0 bases, the J end by 6 bases, with 12 bases between. The CDR3 here is CASSQDGQGLEQYF. The CDR3 coding sequence is TGTGCCAGCAGCCAAGATGGGCAGGGGCTCGAGCAGTACTTC.

The chain joins TRBV7-2 to TRBJ1-1; D gene uncertain. The CDR3 is 13 residues long. The V gene lost 2 bases and the J gene lost 0 bases, with 4 bases spanning the gap. Germline lookup yields CDR1 SGHTA and CDR2 FQGNSA. The CDR3 region is CASSLPVNTEAFF. The CDR3 region has the DNA TGTGCCAGCAGCTTACCGGTGAACACTGAAGCTTTCTTT.

This chain links TRBV5-1 with TRBJ2-3; D not certain. CDR3 size: 12 residues. V gave up 5 bases and J gave up 4 bases, with 8 bases separating them. Per the germline V gene, CDR1 is SGHRS and CDR2 is YFSETQ. The CDR3 sequence: CASSYLSDTQYF. CDR3 DNA sequence: TGCGCCAGCAGTTATCTCTCAGATACGCAGTATTTT.

The gene calls are TRBV4-3 and TRBJ2-2; D is perhaps TRBD2 (6 bases). CDR3 length: 17 residues. CDR1 is LGHNA and CDR2 is YSLEER in the germline V gene. Between the trimmed V and J ends, which lost 0 bases and 5 bases, there was a span of 16 bases. This CDR3 reads CASSQEWASAKTGELFF. Here the CDR3 DNA reads TGCGCCAGCAGCCAAGAATGGGCTAGCGCTAAAACCGGGGAGCTGTTTTTT.

V usage is TRBV27 and J usage is TRBJ2-7; 12 nucleotides agree with TRBD2. This CDR3 is 14 amino acids long. Trimming took 5 bases from V and 7 from J; bases not matched to a gene: 6. Germline assignment: CDR1 MNHEY and CDR2 SMNVEV (reference sequence). For the CDR3, the DNA is TGTGCCAGCAGTAGATCCGGACTAGCGGGGGAGCAGTACTTC. This gives the protein CASSRSGLAGEQYF.

V gene TRBV3-1 (or the pseudogene TRBV3-2) combines with J gene TRBJ2-7; TRBD2 matches at 7 bases. CDR1 is LGHDT and CDR2 is YNNKEL in the germline V gene (reference sequence). CDR3 length: 15 residues. V was pared by 4 bases and J by 3 bases, with 9 bases of the junction left unmatched. The CDR3 region is CASSLRGGIGYEQYF. The CDR3 coding sequence is TGTGCCAGCAGCCTCCGCGGGGGTATCGGCTACGAGCAGTACTTC.

The rearrangement uses TRBV6-5 and TRBJ2-7, with D maybe TRBD1 (6 bases). V was cut by 4 bases and J by 9 bases, with 13 bases left in between. CDR1 is MNHEY, CDR2 SVGAGI, per germline. CDR3 length: 12 amino acids. The CDR3 sequence: CASSSPGAGQYF. In DNA, the CDR3 is TGTGCCAGCAGTTCCCCAGGGGCGGGGCAGTACTTC.

As DNA, the CDR3 is TGTGCCAGCAGCTTAGACCCACGGGGCACTGAAGCTTTCTTT. Its protein product is CASSLDPRGTEAFF. The J gene is TRBJ1-1, the V gene TRBV11-1; D gene uncertain. In germline, CDR1 is SGHAT, CDR2 FQDESV (reference sequence). The CDR3 consists of 14 residues. The ends were cut back, 1 base at V and 4 bases at J, with 10 bases in the middle.

This clone was seen only once. The gene calls are TRBV28 and TRBJ2-7; D not resolved. The V end lost 7 bases, the J end lost 4 bases, and 8 bases lay between the germline ends. Germline-derived CDR1 and CDR2 are MDHEN and SYDVKM. The CDR3 covers 11 residues. The DNA for the CDR3 is TGTGCCAGCACTACCGGTTACGAGCAGTACTTC. Residues: CASTTGYEQYF.

This sequence joins TRBV4-1 and TRBJ2-1, with D maybe TRBD2 (5 bases). Trimming stripped 0 bases from V and 1 base from J, with 10 bases between. Germline loops: CDR1 MGHRA, CDR2 YSYEKL. The CDR3 covers 16 residues. CDR3: CASSQDERSSYNEQFF. CDR3 in DNA: TGCGCCAGCAGCCAAGACGAGCGGAGTTCCTACAATGAGCAGTTCTTC.

The genes are TRBV18 and TRBJ1-5; 7 bases fit TRBD1. The CDR3 has 14 amino acids. The germline V gene has CDR1 KGHSH and CDR2 LQKENI. The ends lost 5 bases at V and 4 bases at J; junction bases unmatched: 5. CDR3 sequence reads: CASSLPGQNQPQHF. CDR3 DNA sequence: TGTGCCAGCTCATTACCGGGACAGAATCAGCCCCAGCATTTT.

The chain couples TRBV5-4 to TRBJ2-1; 7 bases agree with TRBD2. The CDR3 extends over 15 amino acids. The ends lost 2 bases at V and 8 bases at J; junction bases unmatched: 10. Germline CDR1 is SGHNT and CDR2 is YYREEE (reference sequence). The CDR3 spells CASSLRSSGRDEQFF. The DNA of the CDR3 is TGTGCCAGCAGCTTAAGGTCTAGCGGAAGGGATGAGCAGTTCTTC.

The rearrangement links TRBV27 to TRBJ2-5; 7 bases align to TRBD1. V trimming: 9 bases; J trimming: 5 bases; junction bases outside the gene matches: 9. The CDR3 sequence is 13 residues long. CDR1 MNHEY and CDR2 SMNVEV come from the germline V gene (reference sequence). CDR3 in DNA: TGTGCCAGTTCGACAGGGAGTCGGGAGACCCAGTACTTC. Translating gives CASSTGSRETQYF.